A selection of T cell receptor beta chains follows, all from one sample in a study of blood T cell repertoires in COVID-19. Measured with immunoSEQ multiplex PCR; TCRdb has only the in-frame clones, and not every one. The sample shows under 15,000 clones, more than 90% of them seen only once. Sequencing was performed on peripheral blood. The origin of the receptors is a man in his 70s with active COVID-19. Each CDR3 is given with its conserved first and last residue.

CDR3: CASSSTTNEKLFF; V: TRBV5-1
CDR3: CASSLDRGPYGYTF; V: TRBV7-2
CDR3: CASSQDRSQDLFF; V: TRBV14
CDR3: CATGETGGSVSYNEQFF; V: TRBV19
CDR3: CASSLFEEQFF; V: TRBV7-2
CDR3: CASSWGLAGVVDTQYF; V: TRBV27
CDR3: CSVARGTGELFF; V: TRBV29-1
CDR3: CASSVEGDNSYEQYF; V: TRBV9
CDR3: CAISESGDRNEQFF; V: TRBV10-3
CDR3: CATSDPRTGYTGELFF; V: TRBV24-1
CDR3: CASSDRRSFQETQYF; V: TRBV10-1
CDR3: CASSSIPGTGANEQFF; V: TRBV7-6
CDR3: CASSLAEAGGKYEQFF; V: TRBV7-8
CDR3: CASSLGPGRAGGPYNEQFF; V: TRBV5-6
CDR3: CSVETLKQGGTQYF; V: TRBV29-1
CDR3: CASYIRGEAFF; V: TRBV19
CDR3: CASTFTDTQYF; V: TRBV2
CDR3: CASQGDLLHF; V: TRBV7-9
CDR3: CASSLSSFGQGYSGNTIYF; V: TRBV27
CDR3: CASTSGKFYGYTF; V: TRBV5-7
CDR3: CAISSGTGTTYEQYF; V: TRBV10-3
CDR3: CASRPVPENTEAFF; V: TRBV5-4
CDR3: CASSRSSGVIETQYF; V: TRBV5-6
CDR3: CASSERGQIYNSPLHF; V: TRBV2
CDR3: CASSHGQGASGYGYTF; V: TRBV7-3
CDR3: CASSIEIVGAGATYEQYF; V: TRBV19
CDR3: CATSDRRGFPGELFF; V: TRBV24-1
CDR3: CASSPPVGGAFF; V: TRBV18
CDR3: CASSRPLGGLFF; V: TRBV12-3/TRBV12-4
CDR3: CASSRTANFQETQYF; V: TRBV5-6
CDR3: CASSSMEGIGDTQYF; V: TRBV11-1
CDR3: CASSYQDRANEKLFF; V: TRBV5-4
CDR3: CAWSPPRPRAKNIQYF; V: TRBV30
CDR3: CASSPPASGGAPFF; V: TRBV18
CDR3: CASSVVGQGSYEQYF; V: TRBV9
CDR3: CASSYRGGGNTEAFF; V: TRBV19
CDR3: CASSLQGAYNEQFF; V: TRBV7-8
CDR3: CAISGTSGKNYEQYF; V: TRBV10-3
CDR3: CASSFGLAVTDTQYF; V: TRBV13
CDR3: CASSLNSYGYTF; V: TRBV28
CDR3: CASSLTLSGELFF; V: TRBV3-1/TRBV3-2
CDR3: CASSPPGANTGELFF; V: TRBV6-5
CDR3: CASSPGRDSAWYEQYF; V: TRBV7-2
CDR3: CASSSDRGETQYF; V: TRBV12-3/TRBV12-4
CDR3: CASSSPPTSGGSSFVETQYF; V: TRBV7-9
CDR3: CATQRTGVNSPLHF; V: TRBV10-3
CDR3: CASSYTSRASTEAFF; V: TRBV6-5
CDR3: CASSERLAGPDTQYF; V: TRBV2
CDR3: CASSTRRAGETQYF; V: TRBV27
CDR3: CASSHPQGARETQYF; V: TRBV5-4
CDR3: CASKQGHTGELFF; V: TRBV6-4
CDR3: CASSYTTGVNQPQHF; V: TRBV4-1
CDR3: CASSPPSGQGAQETQYF; V: TRBV7-7
CDR3: CASSLRDRNTGELFF; V: TRBV5-1
CDR3: CASSAGDRVSGELFF; V: TRBV5-1